This T cell receptor beta chain emerged from a study of vaccination and CD4 T cells after COVID-19 (dated by TCRdb to between 2021 and 2024). Looking at the study overall: Convalescent patients had a positive SARS-CoV-2 result on nasal swab PCR, and of these patients, several had mild disease and one had severe disease. The spike-specific CD4+ TCR repertoire was compared before and after mRNA vaccination in around ten COVID-19 convalescent patients and a few infection-naive healthy vaccine recipients. In control cultures, a CEFX viral epitope pool was used as positive control, an HIV-1 Nef peptide pool was used as negative control, or no peptide was added. Each participant got two doses of either the Pfizer-BioNTech BNT162b2 vaccine (n=8) or the Moderna mRNA-1273 vaccine (n=2). Overlapping spike peptide pools from SARS-CoV-2 and from the common cold coronaviruses HCoV-NL63, HCoV-OC43 and HCoV-229E were used as culture stimuli. Post-COVID blood samples from convalescent patients were collected a median of approximately 93 days after diagnosis, with a range of roughly 30 to 170 days. The convalescent cohort comprised six males and four females, including two Hispanic individuals, seven Caucasians, two Asians and one multiracial person. Post-vaccine blood samples were taken a median of 72 days after the second vaccine dose, with a range of roughly 13 to 250 days.

Remarks on this clonotype: What antigen it recognizes has not been identified. The sample holds no much larger clone one base away, and base qualities are not on file.

Here V drops 2 bases and J drops 1 base, and the junction holds 4 bases not matched to any gene. Via the germline V gene, CDR1 is MDHEN and CDR2 SYDVKM. From cysteine to phenylalanine, the CDR3 is 15 amino acids long. The DNA shown is the 45-base CDR3, in frame from base 1. In the paper's terms, the treatment or condition label means: approximately nine-day PBMC culture with coronavirus spike peptide pools or control peptides (ViraFEST assay). The ViraFEST assay, used in the study, expanded antigen-specific T cells with peptide pools and then identified the expanded clonotypes through TCR sequencing. The convalescent patients' positive SARS-CoV-2 PCR tests fell between March and December 2020, which was before the Alpha, Beta and Delta variants emerged in the United States. Each well held 2.2 million or so PBMCs cultured with roughly 9.2 ug/ml peptide pools in IMDM containing approximately 5% human AB serum and 10 IU/ml IL-2. Half of the culture medium was replaced with fresh IL-2-containing medium on days 3 and 7. CD4+ T cells were isolated after roughly 9 days of culture through negative selection using the EasySep CD4+ T cell isolation kit. PBMCs were separated from whole blood using Ficoll-Paque Plus gradient centrifugation and then either used fresh or cryopreserved at -140C. Culture conditions were generally each tested in triplicate wells.

The protocol used for the library was PCR. DNA from cultured CD4+ T cells was subjected to TCR sequencing with the Oncomine TCR Beta short-read assay at the Johns Hopkins FTIC core. Genomic DNA was extracted from the cultured CD4+ T cells with the QIAamp micro DNA kit. The Oncomine TCR Beta libraries from cultured CD4+ T cells were pooled using unique dual indexes and then sequenced on an Illumina iSeq 100. The study's own analysis went as follows. Non-productive sequences were removed, and CDR3s that did not start with C, did not end with F or W, or were shorter than 7 amino acids were discarded. The MANAFEST web application was used to identify antigen-specific clonotypes by comparing peptide-stimulated wells against reference wells and other culture wells. For a clone to be called positive, the clone needed an FDR below 0.05, an odds ratio above 5, and a productive frequency above 0.1% in at least two of three replicate wells. Cross-reactive clonotypes were defined as significantly expanded in both SARS-CoV-2 spike wells and at least one common cold coronavirus spike condition. Levenshtein distances (stringdist) and unrooted phylogenetic trees (ape) in R version 3.6.1 were used to assess CDR3 homology. TCRdb handled the public reads itself, with Q25 trimming in fastp and clone calling in MiXCR, and kept productive beta chains. One record per CDR3 amino acid sequence lists the most common genes and DNA. For this entry, the V and J calls and clone size follow TCRdb and not the study's own pipeline. The sample includes about 16,000 distinct CDR3 sequences, with under 65% observed a single time. Clones ranked in the top ten supply less than 4.5% of the sample.

Study-wide findings and limitations: The number of convalescent patients in the study was relatively small, and the study did not examine early timepoints following natural infection. The median number of SARS-CoV-2-reactive clonotypes rose from about 23 after infection to some 37 after vaccination, but the change was not significant. In convalescent patients, a median around 90% of post-vaccine SARS-CoV-2-reactive clones were detected only after vaccination, and vaccine-specific priming was suggested by this finding. Of the vaccine-specific clones found in convalescent patients, nearly all (304 of 307) were mono-reactive for SARS-CoV-2 spike instead of being cross-reactive with common cold coronaviruses.

The sequence came from a human donor who had recovered from COVID-19. The sample in question was CD4+ T cells from blood, cultured in vitro, obtained before SARS-CoV-2 vaccination. The chain uses TRBV28 and TRBJ2-5; the central 7 bases match TRBD1. The CDR3 region reads CASSLGTGVQETQYF. The nucleotide sequence is TGTGCCAGCAGTTTAGGAACAGGGGTCCAAGAGACCCAGTACTTC.